This T cell receptor beta chain was found in a study of beta chain features in type 1 diabetes. Points from the study as a whole: Since sequencing was performed on cDNA, cells with high TCR expression could be over-represented. Moderate yet significant TCRB CDR3 shortening was seen in Type 1 diabetes patients in all four CD4+ subsets. Healthy donors had naive, central memory and Treg TCRB repertoires that appeared less similar than those seen among patients.

A word on this clone: Antigen: not known.

Isolated RNA was reverse transcribed in full, so expressed TCRB transcripts were sequenced. The table came from immunoSEQ multiplex PCR; TCRdb's copy has only in-frame clones and leaves some out. Of hundreds of thousands of clones in the sample, over 7% were seen once. This CDR3 has 12 residues. Trimming cost V 2 bases and J 6 bases, with 7 bases left between them. The germline V gene encodes CDR1 KGHSH and CDR2 LQKENI. Sorting that relied on CD45RO/CCR7/CD25/CD127/CD95/CD27 yielded CD4+ naive, central memory, regulatory and stem cell-like memory cells. The specimen sequenced was central memory CD4+ T cells from blood. This chain uses TRBV18 with TRBJ1-1; no firm D call. The sequence was collected from a man aged 25-40 years with type 1 diabetes. Written as DNA, the CDR3 is TGTGCCAGCTCACCAAGGGCGGCTGAAGCTTTCTTT. It yields the protein CASSPRAAEAFF.